The rows below give T cell receptor beta chains drawn from one sample of a study of T cell clusters in autoimmune cytopenias. One entry per CDR3 protein, without DNA, is what TCRdb gives after re-calling the multiplex PCR reads. Listed are thousands of distinct CDR3 sequences; about 21% falls within the top ten. Sequenced material: peripheral blood. These receptors all stem from a human donor with an autoimmune cytopenia or autoimmune hepatitis (not recorded which). The CDR3 runs from the conserved cysteine through the conserved F or W. The listing skips clone size in some rows; elsewhere it reads once, few, many or a size class.

v_call,clone_size,j_call,cdr3_aa
TRBV30,medium-sized,TRBJ1-2,CAGGGRTNYGYTF
TRBV5-1,.,TRBJ2-3,CASSTGGPADTQYF
TRBV7-9,.,TRBJ2-7,CASSFPGPYEQYF
TRBV9,.,TRBJ1-2,CASSGRDYGYTF
TRBV20-1,medium-sized,TRBJ1-2,CSVIDSFTYGYTF
TRBV6-5,.,TRBJ2-6,CASSYSGANVLTF
TRBV5-5,.,TRBJ1-5,CASSLGQGGLANQPQHF
TRBV30,medium-sized,TRBJ1-3,CAWSRGVSGNTIYF
TRBV9,.,TRBJ2-3,CASSVAGTSGRDTQYF
TRBV12-3/TRBV12-4,.,TRBJ1-3,CASSLAAGGTGNTIYF
TRBV7-9,.,TRBJ1-4,CASSLGGAGNEKLFF
TRBV2,.,TRBJ2-7,CASGGRTLTPYEQYF
TRBV20-1,medium-sized,TRBJ2-3,CSAISGGAWDTQYF
TRBV20-1,.,TRBJ2-7,CSARSHRMNSYEQYF
TRBV5-6,.,TRBJ2-7,CASSLAGSHYEQYF
TRBV20-1,medium-sized,TRBJ2-7,CSTGIRHEQYF
TRBV20-1,.,TRBJ2-1,CSAREDWGSSYNEQFF
TRBV5-1,.,TRBJ1-1,CASSSTGNTEAFF
TRBV7-2,.,TRBJ1-6,CASSGTSYNSPLHF
TRBV20-1,.,TRBJ1-1,CSARDRTYRVGGVTEAFF
TRBV5-4,.,TRBJ1-4,CASSPGTGMGEKLFF
TRBV20-1,medium-sized,TRBJ2-1,CSARPGPNYNEQFF
TRBV6-1,medium-sized,TRBJ1-2,CASEVEGGYGYTF
TRBV20-1,medium-sized,TRBJ2-7,CSASRPGQGVTYEQYF
TRBV12-3/TRBV12-4,.,TRBJ1-6,CASSKLQGANSPLHF
TRBV6-6,.,TRBJ1-2,CASTPRGATYGYTF
TRBV5-1,.,TRBJ2-7,CASSPPGQGAGGEQYF
TRBV18,.,TRBJ2-3,CASSSGAPTSTDTQYF
TRBV19,medium-sized,TRBJ2-5,CASSNRGRGETQYF
TRBV14,.,TRBJ1-2,CASSQGFNYGYTF
TRBV6-5,medium-sized,TRBJ2-3,CASNPGTGLTDTQYF
TRBV20-1,.,TRBJ2-1,CSAREFGGVYNEQFF
TRBV7-2,.,TRBJ1-5,CASSHAGGLGQPQHF
TRBV7-9,medium-sized,TRBJ2-5,CASRGGQGYQETQYF
TRBV20-1,.,TRBJ1-1,CSANLDTEAFF
TRBV15,.,TRBJ1-4,CATSRGEGAREKLFF
TRBV2,.,TRBJ2-1,CASSQRTGPNNEQFF
TRBV19,.,TRBJ1-1,CASSSSGTPNTEAFF
TRBV20-1,.,TRBJ1-4,CSASLGGEKLFF
TRBV6-6,medium-sized,TRBJ2-7,CASSYGQETYEQYF
TRBV11-2,.,TRBJ2-6,CASSPILGQHSGANVLTF
TRBV13,.,TRBJ1-2,CASSDSRGSGYGYTF
TRBV10-1,.,TRBJ1-2,CASSEAGSYGYTF
TRBV27,medium-sized,TRBJ2-5,CASRFIVQGDVWTQYF
TRBV29-1,.,TRBJ2-1,CSVAQLAGGPQEQFF
TRBV11-1,medium-sized,TRBJ1-1,CASSLSGVLNTEAFF
TRBV5-4,.,TRBJ1-4,CASSLNQGDEKLFF
TRBV13,.,TRBJ2-3,CASSQPGRALDTDTQYF
TRBV19,medium-sized,TRBJ1-2,CASSIKQSNYGYTF
TRBV24-1,.,TRBJ1-2,CATPPGRGYTF
TRBV12-3/TRBV12-4,.,TRBJ2-2,CASTWDRTGELFF